Listed below are T cell receptor beta chains from one sample, sequenced in a study of T cells in Graves' hyperthyroidism and ophthalmopathy. TCRdb re-called the multiplex PCR reads with MiXCR, one entry per CDR3 protein. This sample has fewer than 450,000 distinct CDR3 sequences; approximately 17% occur once, and the top ten carry more than 30%. Sequencing used blood. These receptors all come from a woman younger than 45 with Graves' hyperthyroidism that later progressed to Graves' ophthalmopathy. Each CDR3 is given with its conserved first and last residue. Each record gives: clone size, V gene, D gene, J gene, CDR3 protein, CDR3 DNA. D genes are given only for firm matches. The size field is filled for only some rows; it gives once, few, many or a size class.

>few|TRBV18|.|TRBJ1-2
CASSPEGLIYGYTF
TGTGCCAGCTCACCAGAGGGGCTCATCTATGGCTACACCTTC
>many|TRBV9|.|TRBJ2-3
CASSVVERSFWNTQYF
TGTGCCAGCAGCGTTGTAGAGCGGAGTTTTTGGAATACGCAGTATTTT
>few|TRBV5-1|.|TRBJ2-2
CASKSDANTGELFF
TGCGCCAGCAAGTCCGATGCGAACACCGGGGAGCTGTTTTTT
>.|TRBV5-1|TRBD1|TRBJ2-7
CASSPGQGGSYEQYF
TGCGCCAGCAGCCCGGGACAGGGGGGGTCCTACGAGCAGTACTTC
>.|TRBV29-1|.|TRBJ1-3
CSGAAGNTIYF
TGCAGCGGTGCGGCGGGAAACACCATATATTTT
>once|TRBV11-2|.|TRBJ2-1
CASSQAHGSNEQFF
TGTGCCAGCAGCCAAGCACACGGGTCGAATGAGCAGTTCTTC
>many|TRBV28|.|TRBJ1-1
CASSWTWGMVWEEDTEAFF
TGTGCCAGCAGTTGGACCTGGGGGATGGTCTGGGAGGAGGACACTGAAGCTTTCTTT
>.|TRBV11-2|.|TRBJ1-6
CASSLLARASSPLHF
TGTGCCAGCAGCTTACTGGCCCGGGCGAGTTCACCCCTCCACTTT
>.|TRBV19|.|TRBJ1-2
CASKAGNGYTF
TGTGCCAGTAAGGCAGGGAATGGCTACACCTTC
>once|TRBV10-3|.|TRBJ2-6
CAIGDSSGANVLTF
TGTGCCATCGGCGACAGCTCTGGGGCCAACGTCCTGACTTTC
>many|TRBV12-3/TRBV12-4|TRBD1|TRBJ2-1
CASLPNRGHNEQFF
TGTGCCAGCCTACCCAACAGGGGGCACAATGAGCAGTTCTTC
>many|TRBV28|TRBD1|TRBJ2-7
CASSLWDRGSYEQYF
TGTGCCAGCAGTTTATGGGACAGGGGATCCTACGAGCAGTACTTC
>.|TRBV3-1|TRBD2|TRBJ2-5
CASSHGRGGAEETQYF
TGTGCCAGCAGCCACGGCCGCGGGGGGGCCGAGGAGACCCAGTACTTC
>many|TRBV7-8|.|TRBJ2-5
CASSPGEWETQYF
TGTGCCAGCAGCCCGGGGGAATGGGAGACCCAGTACTTC
>many|TRBV2|.|TRBJ2-7
CASMAGGYEQYF
TGTGCCAGCATGGCAGGAGGATACGAGCAGTACTTC
>many|TRBV7-8|.|TRBJ2-7
CASSLKRDRAYEQYF
TGTGCCAGCAGCTTAAAAAGGGATCGGGCCTACGAGCAGTACTTC
>many|TRBV11-2|.|TRBJ1-1
CASSLMSEAFF
TGTGCCAGCAGCTTAATGTCAGAAGCTTTCTTT
>.|TRBV6-1|.|TRBJ1-2
CASSASRNYGYTF
TGTGCCAGCAGTGCTTCTAGAAACTATGGCTACACCTTC
>many|TRBV10-3|TRBD1|TRBJ1-5
CAISESGTGNQPQHF
TGTGCCATCAGTGAGTCCGGGACAGGGAATCAGCCCCAGCATTTT
>.|TRBV7-6|.|TRBJ2-5
CASSLPPSKAQYF
TGTGCCAGCAGCTTACCTCCCAGTAAGGCCCAGTACTTC
>many|TRBV7-9|.|TRBJ2-3
CASRALRGRAISTDTQYF
TGTGCCAGCAGGGCGTTGAGGGGTAGGGCTATAAGCACAGATACGCAGTATTTT
>few|TRBV2|.|TRBJ2-5
CASRVRAAQETRYF
TGTGCCAGCAGGGTCAGAGCGGCCCAAGAGACCCGGTACTTC
>.|TRBV20-1|TRBD2|TRBJ2-3
CSALLAITDTRYF
TGCAGTGCTTTACTAGCGATCACAGATACGCGGTATTTT
>many|TRBV2|TRBD1|TRBJ2-3
CASNLGQGADTQYF
TGTGCTAGCAATTTGGGACAGGGAGCAGATACGCAGTATTTT
>.|TRBV5-1|.|TRBJ2-2
CASSLGSSTGELFF
TGCGCCAGCAGCTTGGGATCGAGCACCGGGGAGCTGTTTTTT
>many|TRBV7-9|TRBD2|TRBJ2-5
CASSSSALADPIAGGKTQYF
TGTGCCAGCAGCAGCTCTGCCCTGGCGGACCCAATAGCGGGAGGGAAGACCCAGTACTTC
>.|TRBV20-1|.|TRBJ1-4
CSARHGQYSTTNEKLFF
TGCAGTGCTAGACACGGACAGTATTCTACAACTAATGAAAAACTGTTTTTT
>.|TRBV5-1|TRBD2|TRBJ2-2
CASSLALAGGSTGELFF
TGCGCCAGCAGCTTGGCTCTAGCGGGAGGGAGCACCGGGGAGCTGTTTTTT
>.|TRBV7-2|.|TRBJ2-3
CASSLRYSPPGDTQYF
TGTGCCAGCAGCTTAAGGTACAGCCCCCCAGGAGATACGCAGTATTTT
>many|TRBV5-4|TRBD1|TRBJ2-7
CASSSRDRGLYEQYF
TGTGCCAGCAGCTCGAGGGACAGGGGCCTCTACGAGCAGTACTTC